Following are 26 T cell receptor beta chains from one sample sequenced in a study of T cells in Graves' hyperthyroidism and ophthalmopathy. RNA transcripts yielded amplified TCR beta CDR3 regions. In the first-round RT-PCR of the TCR CDR3, the HTBI primer set was used. TCRdb reprocessed the multiplex PCR reads with MiXCR, giving one entry per CDR3 protein. Altogether hundreds of thousands of distinct CDR3 sequences are present, less than 20% being singletons, with the ten largest covering roughly a quarter. The sequencing input was blood. These receptors all stem from a woman aged 18-29 years with Graves' hyperthyroidism that later progressed to Graves' ophthalmopathy.

The chain joins TRBV7-3 to TRBJ2-2; 7 nucleotides agree with TRBD2. Germline CDR1 is SGHTA and CDR2 is FQGTGA. This CDR3 has 17 residues. V lost 1 base, J lost 0 bases, and 5 bases stayed unmatched. The CDR3 coding sequence is TGTGCCAGCAGCTTAAGGGGGGGGACTACGAACACCGGGGAGCTGTTTTTT. Translated: CASSLRGGTTNTGELFF.

About this clonotype itself: A clone one base away is much larger, so this may be a read error. Here the CDR3 DNA reads TGTGTCAGCACCCCGTATAGCGGGAGGTCCTCCACAGATACGCAGTATTTT. The encoded protein is CVSTPYSGRSSTDTQYF. V and J are TRBV6-1 and TRBJ2-3; 10 bases align to TRBD2. The CDR3 totals 17 residues. Per germline, CDR1 MNHNS and CDR2 SASEGT.

Many counts were recorded for this clonotype. This chain's CDR3 is CASSLGTSGSEQYF. CDR3 sequence (DNA): TGTGCCAGCAGCTTGGGGACTAGCGGGAGTGAGCAGTACTTC. The chain joins TRBV13 to TRBJ2-7; TRBD2 matches 14 bases. Germline trimming cut 3 bases from V and 7 bases from J; bases unmatched to any gene: 2. The CDR3 totals 14 residues. Germline V gene lookup returns CDR1 PRHDT and CDR2 FYEKMQ (reference sequence).

This clonotype was counted a few times. V is TRBV20-1 and J is TRBJ1-2, with 7 bases aligning to TRBD1. The CDR3 sequence is 15 residues long. Trimming cost V 5 bases and J 4 bases; bases outside gene matches: 13. CDR1 is DFQATT, CDR2 SNEGSKA, per germline (reference sequence). In nucleotides, the CDR3 is TGCAGTGCTGGAAACCCGGGAGGGGGCGGCTATGGCTACACCTTC. Its translation is CSAGNPGGGGYGYTF.

This clonotype was found many times. The rearrangement joins TRBV28 to TRBJ1-5; 11 bases align to TRBD1. The length of the CDR3 is 14 residues. V dropped 7 bases and J dropped 6; count of bases not matched to a gene: 5. The V gene's germline CDR1 is MDHEN and CDR2 SYDVKM. The CDR3, as DNA: TGTGCCAGCACTCCGGGACAGGGGGTTCAGCCCCAGCATTTT. It is translated as CASTPGQGVQPQHF.

This clonotype occurred a few times. This sequence joins TRBV9 and TRBJ1-4; a weak D match, TRBD1 (5 bases). V was clipped by 0 bases and J by 8 bases, with 11 bases between them. Germline CDR1 SGDLS, CDR2 YYNGEE. The CDR3 runs 14 residues. As DNA, the CDR3 is TGTGCCAGCAGCGTAGGGCAGGGCAGCGAAAAACTGTTTTTT. Translated: CASSVGQGSEKLFF.

This clonotype was found a few times. V and J are TRBV6-6 and TRBJ1-3; D remains unclear. Germline V lookup: CDR1 MNHNY, CDR2 SVGAGI (reference sequence). The CDR3 covers 15 residues. The V end was cut by 2 bases, the J end by 1 base, with 9 bases between. CDR3 nucleotides: TGTGCCAGCAGTTACGCCGCGGGTTCTGGAAACACCATATATTTT. It is translated as CASSYAAGSGNTIYF.

The rearrangement links TRBV6-9 to TRBJ1-1, with 8 bases matching TRBD1. CDR3 size: 13 residues. Germline CDR1 is MNHGY and CDR2 is SVAAGI. V dropped 4 bases and J dropped 9; count of bases not matched to a gene: 7. DNA for the CDR3: TGTGCCAGCAGTTTGACAGGGGAGGTTAAAGCTTTCTTT. It translates to CASSLTGEVKAFF.

This chain links TRBV6-2 or TRBV6-3 with TRBJ2-6, with TRBD1 matching over 12 bases. The CDR3 is 18 amino acids. Per germline, CDR1 MNHEY and CDR2 SVGEGT. V lost 7 bases and J lost 2; bases outside the gene matches: 9. The chain's CDR3 is CASNLSGTGGAGANVLTF. CDR3 coding DNA: TGTGCCAGCAACTTATCCGGGACAGGGGGCGCTGGGGCCAACGTCCTGACTTTC.

This clonotype was detected ten times or more. V usage is TRBV28 and J usage is TRBJ1-2, with TRBD1 identical over 9 bases. The germline CDR1 and CDR2 sequences are MDHEN and SYDVKM. The CDR3 has 14 residues. Unmatched junction bases numbered 5, after V lost 2 bases and J lost 7 bases. The chain's CDR3 is CASSLMGQGGGYTF. The CDR3 DNA reads TGTGCCAGCAGTTTAATGGGACAGGGAGGTGGCTACACCTTC.

This clonotype was counted at least ten times. CDR3 DNA: TGTGCCAGCAGCTCCCAGCGGGAGGGCGCCAATGAGCAGTTCTTC. Translation gives CASSSQREGANEQFF. The chain carries TRBV7-3 and TRBJ2-1, with TRBD2 matching over 10 bases. J gave up 6 bases and V 4 bases, and 6 bases lay outside the gene matches. The length of the CDR3 is 15 residues. In germline, CDR1 is SGHTA, CDR2 FQGTGA. Looking up the rest from reference TRBV7-3 and TRBJ2-1 gives the full variable domain: GAGVSQTPSNKVTEKGKYVELRCDPISGHTALYWYRQSLGQGPEFLIYFQGTGAADDSGLPNDRFFAVRPEGSVSTLKIQRTERGDSAVYLCASSSQREGANEQFFGPGTRLTVL.

At least ten counts were recorded for this clonotype. The genes are TRBV7-8 and TRBJ2-1; 8 nucleotides match TRBD2. V lost 1 base and J lost 5; bases outside the gene matches: 10. This CDR3 spans 17 amino acids. The germline V gene has CDR1 SGHVS and CDR2 FQNEAQ. The CDR3 loop reads CASSLDILAGRHNEQFF. CDR3 bases: TGTGCCAGCAGCTTAGACATCCTAGCGGGTCGTCACAATGAGCAGTTCTTC.

CDR3 residues: CATSISGSGNEQFF. CDR3 sequence (DNA): TGTGCCACCAGCATTAGCGGGAGCGGCAATGAGCAGTTCTTC. V gene TRBV15 combines with J gene TRBJ2-1; 9 bases agree with TRBD2. Germline V CDR1 and CDR2: LNHNV, YYDKDF (reference sequence). Losses at the gene ends were 4 bases for V and 6 bases for J; bases not matched to a gene: 4. The CDR3 sequence is 14 residues long.

This clonotype occurred once. The chain has TRBV4-2 and TRBJ2-3; 7 bases fit TRBD2. V dropped 4 bases and J dropped 6; count of bases not matched to a gene: 10. Germline-derived CDR1 and CDR2 are LGHNA and YNFKEQ. The CDR3 contains 15 residues. In nucleotides, the CDR3 is TGTGCCAGCAGCCCCCTGGCGGGAGATCGGGATACGCAGTATTTT. This encodes CASSPLAGDRDTQYF.

The gene calls are TRBV13 and TRBJ2-3; a weak D match, TRBD1 (7 bases). The CDR3 is 15 amino acids. The V gene's germline CDR1 is PRHDT and CDR2 FYEKMQ (reference sequence). Trimming stripped 5 bases from V and 3 bases from J, with 15 bases between. The CDR3 is CASSRRGTATDTQYF. The DNA for the CDR3 is TGTGCCAGCAGCAGGCGCGGGACAGCGACAGATACGCAGTATTTT.

As regards this clonotype: The junction and the germline gene differ at one end; a read error may be behind it. The rearrangement uses TRBV9 and TRBJ1-1; no reliable D call. This CDR3 contains 13 residues. Germline V gives CDR1 SGDLS, CDR2 YYNGEE. The CDR3 sequence: CASSVGVNAEAFF. The CDR3 DNA reads TGTGCCAGCAGCGTAGGGGTGAACGCTGAAGCTTTCTTT.

The chain is built from TRBV6-5 and TRBJ1-2; maybe TRBD1 (5 bases). The germline V and J ends were trimmed by 0 bases and 5 bases, with 16 bases remaining between them. Germline V lookup: CDR1 MNHEY, CDR2 SVGAGI. This CDR3 is 16 amino acids long. The CDR3 nucleotides are TGTGCCAGCAGTTACTCGAGGGGCAGTCCTCCTTATGGCTACACCTTC. This codes for CASSYSRGSPPYGYTF.

This clonotype was seen ten or more times. The chain joins TRBV28 to TRBJ2-5; no clear D. The germline CDR1 and CDR2 sequences are MDHEN and SYDVKM. The CDR3 loop spans 13 amino acids. Trimming left V 3 bases short and J 9 bases short, with 14 bases between. The CDR3 reads CASSLELQGPQYF. In DNA, the CDR3 is TGTGCCAGCAGTTTGGAGCTCCAAGGCCCCCAGTACTTC.

The rearrangement links TRBV7-9 to TRBJ2-7; D gene ambiguous. The CDR3 runs 13 residues. Germline V gene data show CDR1 as SEHNR and CDR2 as FQNEAQ (reference sequence). Trimming removed 3 bases from V and 2 bases from J, with 8 bases in between. CDR3 in amino acids: CASSFDTPYEQYF. The CDR3 bases are TGTGCCAGCAGCTTCGACACCCCCTACGAGCAGTACTTC.

On this clonotype itself: The junction departs from the called germline gene at one end, perhaps through a read error. The chain employs TRBV7-2 and TRBJ2-1; 10 bases are shared with TRBD2. Germline loops: CDR1 SGHTA, CDR2 FQGNSA. The CDR3 length is 15 residues. CDR3 sequence (DNA): TGTGCCAGCAGCTTCGGACTAGCGGAGCGAAATGAGCAGTGCTTC. Its protein product is CASSFGLAERNEQCF.

This clonotype was picked up a small number of times. The chain recombines TRBV19 with TRBJ1-2; 11 positions match TRBD1. V shed 2 bases and J 6 bases; nucleotides not matched to a gene: 2. This CDR3 region has 14 residues. CDR1 and CDR2 from the germline V gene are LNHDA and SQIVND (reference sequence). The CDR3: CASSIPGQGDGYTF. For the CDR3, the DNA is TGTGCCAGTAGTATACCGGGACAGGGGGATGGCTACACCTTC.

This clonotype was observed many times. V gene TRBV28 combines with J gene TRBJ1-2; maybe TRBD1 (6 bases). CDR1 is MDHEN, CDR2 SYDVKM, per germline. This CDR3 is built from 15 residues. Trimming shortened V by 3 bases and J by 4 bases, and 15 bases separated the two germline ends. The CDR3 sequence: CASSLEGGESYGYTF. The CDR3 nucleotides are TGTGCCAGCAGTTTGGAGGGGGGGGAGAGCTATGGCTACACCTTC.

This clonotype was picked up many times. The chain links TRBV28 to TRBJ1-1; D gene uncertain. CDR1 is MDHEN and CDR2 is SYDVKM in the germline V gene. CDR3 length equals 13 residues. V lost 5 bases and J 6 bases, leaving 13 bases between the germline ends. The DNA for the CDR3 is TGTGCCAGCAGTCCGAGAAGGCTAGCTGAAGCTTTCTTT. As protein: CASSPRRLAEAFF.

The J gene is TRBJ2-2, the V gene TRBV11-2, with 9 nucleotides matching TRBD2. The germline V gene encodes CDR1 SGHAT and CDR2 FQNNGV. J gave up 4 bases and V 5 bases, and 23 bases lay outside the gene matches. This CDR3 has 21 amino acids. CDR3 nucleotide sequence: TGTGCCAGCAGCCCCCGTTCGAGTAGCGGGAGAATGGTTGCAGGCACCGGGGAGCTGTTTTTT. This encodes CASSPRSSSGRMVAGTGELFF.

In its sample, this clonotype was seen many times. This chain uses TRBV6-2 or TRBV6-3 with TRBJ1-1; TRBD1 is a possible D gene (6 bases). Germline V gene sequence: CDR1 MNHEY, CDR2 SVGEGT. Deletions cut 0 bases from V and 3 bases from J, with 11 bases between. The CDR3 loop spans 15 amino acids. CDR3 amino acids: CASSYSSGQYTEAFF. The CDR3, as DNA: TGTGCCAGCAGTTACTCGTCCGGACAGTACACTGAAGCTTTCTTT.

The chain joins TRBV5-1 to TRBJ2-5, with TRBD2 identical over 12 bases. The V segment lost 4 bases and the J segment 3 bases; nucleotides outside the gene matches: 10. The CDR3 is made up of 17 amino acids. Germline CDR1 and CDR2: SGHRS and YFSETQ. CDR3 nucleotides: TGCGCCAGCAGCCAAATCCGGACTAGCGGGACGAAAGAGACCCAGTACTTC. Protein product: CASSQIRTSGTKETQYF.